This entry concerns a single T cell receptor (beta chain). It was with a sample-barcoded 5' primer and a J-beta primer mix that a second PCR of about 7 to 12 cycles was run. TCRdb reanalysed the 5' RACE reads using MiXCR and keeps one entry per CDR3 protein. The data contain hundreds of thousands of distinct CDR3 sequences, roughly 50% of them seen just once; the ten biggest clones take up under 30%. This CDR3 spans 12 amino acids. Germline values: CDR1 MDHEN, CDR2 SYDVKM. The data were taken from a study of blood T cells in healthy people across ages. J is TRBJ2-5 and V is TRBV28; D gene uncertain. The DNA matches TRBJ2-7 better at its end, which makes the J call doubtful. The specimen was blood. This receptor was taken from a man aged 35-49 years in good health. This CDR3 is CASSDAAYEQYF. The CDR3, as DNA: TGTGCCAGCTCGGACGCAGCCTACGAGCAGTACTTC.